The 24 T cell receptor beta chains in this list originate from one sample, sequenced in a study of cytomegalovirus exposure and HLA in healthy donors. PCR amplification relied on 60 Vbeta primers (plus 13 Jbeta primers). Some clones are missing from TCRdb's copy, which holds only in-frame ones; the method was immunoSEQ multiplex PCR. The data contain 150,000 to 200,000 clones, 82% of them singletons. Sequenced sample: PBMCs. Receptor source: a man in his forties or fifties in good health and CMV-seronegative.

The genes are TRBV5-1 and TRBJ2-2, with TRBD1 matching over 9 bases. Germline CDR1 reads SGHRS; CDR2 reads YFSETQ. This CDR3 is 16 amino acids long. With 4 bases clipped from V and 1 base from J, the junction kept 5 bases outside the gene matches. In DNA, the CDR3 is TGCGCCAGCAGCGGACCGGACAGGGGGAACACCGGGGAGCTGTTTTTT. Amino acids: CASSGPDRGNTGELFF.

V usage is TRBV30 and J usage is TRBJ1-6; TRBD1 matches 9 bases. V gave up 5 bases and J gave up 13 bases; unmatched junction bases: 6. CDR3 length: 12 residues. The germline gives CDR1 GTSNPN, CDR2 SVGIG (reference sequence). CDR3 loop: CAWGTGSLPLHF. CDR3 DNA sequence: TGTGCCTGGGGGACAGGGAGTCTCCCCCTCCACTTT.

The chain recombines TRBV19 with TRBJ1-5; TRBD1 agrees at 8 bases. The CDR3 covers 14 residues. V gave up 5 bases and J gave up 2 bases; unmatched junction bases: 2. Per germline, CDR1 LNHDA and CDR2 SQIVND (reference sequence). CDR3 coding DNA: TGTGCCAGTAGTTCGACAGGGGGCAATCAGCCCCAGCATTTT. Amino acids: CASSSTGGNQPQHF. Supplemented by reference TRBV19 and TRBJ1-5, the full variable domain reads DGGITQSPKYLFRKEGQNVTLSCEQNLNHDAMYWYRQDPGQGLRLIYYSQIVNDFQKGDIAEGYSVSREKKESFPLTVTSAQKNPTAFYLCASSSTGGNQPQHFGDGTRLSIL.

This clone has only a few counts. The chain's CDR3 is CASRRSGLNTEAFF. For the CDR3, the DNA is TGTGCCAGCAGACGCTCAGGGTTGAACACTGAAGCTTTCTTT. The V and J genes are TRBV11-2 and TRBJ1-1; D might be TRBD1 (5 bases). The CDR3 contains 14 residues. The V and J ends lost 6 bases and 0 bases respectively, with 11 bases between them. Per the germline V gene, CDR1 is SGHAT and CDR2 is FQNNGV.

This clone was recorded once. The chain links TRBV2 to TRBJ1-6; 7 positions agree with TRBD1. The CDR3 covers 14 residues. Germline V CDR1 and CDR2: SNHLY, FYNNEI. J lost 6 bases, V lost 6 bases, and 5 bases had no gene match. CDR3 sequence (DNA): TGTGCCAGCAGCGAACAGGGGACTAATTCACCCCTCCACTTT. Translating it yields CASSEQGTNSPLHF.

The chain recombines TRBV9 with TRBJ2-3; 11 bases map to TRBD2. CDR1 is SGDLS and CDR2 is YYNGEE in the germline V gene. This CDR3 comprises 17 residues. V shed 6 bases, J shed 1 base, and the junction held 10 bases outside the gene matches. The CDR3 DNA sequence: TGTGCCAGCACCCCGGGACTAGCGGAAGGTGGCACAGATACGCAGTATTTT. Its protein is CASTPGLAEGGTDTQYF.

The chain has TRBV2 and TRBJ2-1; unclear D gene. V was cut by 2 bases and J by 6 bases, with 5 bases left in between. The CDR3 totals 12 residues. Per the germline V gene, CDR1 is SNHLY and CDR2 is FYNNEI. The CDR3 bases are TGTGCCAGCAGTGAAAGCTTCAATGAGCAGTTCTTC. This translates into CASSESFNEQFF.

V and J are TRBV4-3 and TRBJ1-2; D call uncertain. CDR1 is LGHNA, CDR2 YSLEER, per germline. The CDR3 extends over 15 amino acids. Trimming left V 6 bases short and J 8 bases short, with 22 bases between. Written as DNA, the CDR3 is TGCGCCAGCAGGCCGTTTGAGGCAACGCCTACCGGCTACACCTTC. Protein sequence: CASRPFEATPTGYTF.

The chain couples TRBV6-5 to TRBJ1-2; a weak D match, TRBD1 (6 bases). V was clipped by 0 bases and J by 3 bases, with 11 bases between them. Germline CDR1 is MNHEY and CDR2 is SVGAGI. The CDR3 contains 15 residues. The CDR3 region is CASSYSGQGYYGYTF. Written as DNA, the CDR3 is TGTGCCAGCAGTTACTCGGGGCAGGGGTACTATGGCTACACCTTC.

The rearrangement links TRBV5-1 to TRBJ2-2; no definite D call. The CDR3 runs 14 residues. Germline CDR1 reads SGHRS; CDR2 reads YFSETQ. V lost 0 bases to trimming and J lost 7 bases, with 10 bases between them. The CDR3 region has the DNA TGCGCCAGCAGCTTGGTACTCCCCGGCGGGGAGCTGTTTTTT. Its translation: CASSLVLPGGELFF.

V gene TRBV6-6 combines with J gene TRBJ2-1; 13 bases are shared with TRBD2. The CDR3 runs to 14 residues. V lost 5 bases and J lost 7; bases outside the gene matches: 2. Germline V gene data show CDR1 as MNHNY and CDR2 as SVGAGI (reference sequence). In nucleotides, the CDR3 is TGTGCCAGCAGTCGGACTAGCGGGAGTAATGAGCAGTTCTTC. Translated: CASSRTSGSNEQFF.

This sequence joins TRBV7-2 and TRBJ2-3; the match to TRBD2 covers 9 bases. CDR1 SGHTA and CDR2 FQGNSA come from the germline V gene. V dropped 3 bases and J dropped 1; count of bases not matched to a gene: 5. The CDR3 covers 16 residues. The CDR3, as DNA: TGTGCCAGCAGCTTGGGTCAGCGGGGGGGCACAGATACGCAGTATTTT. It translates to CASSLGQRGGTDTQYF.

The chain has TRBV10-3 and TRBJ1-1; 12 nucleotides line up with TRBD1. Germline V CDR1 and CDR2: ENHRY, SYGVKD. The CDR3 totals 18 residues. V shed 3 bases and J 4 bases; nucleotides not matched to a gene: 12. The CDR3, as DNA: TGTGCCATCAGTGATGGTCTGGGACAGGGGGCGCGAGGCACTGAAGCTTTCTTT. Translating gives CAISDGLGQGARGTEAFF.

The chain combines TRBV6-1 with TRBJ2-5, with 8 nucleotides matching TRBD2. The CDR3 runs to 13 residues. Germline values: CDR1 MNHNS, CDR2 SASEGT. With 4 bases clipped from V and 4 bases from J, the junction kept 2 bases outside the gene matches. The CDR3: CASSGTSSETQYF. In nucleotides, the CDR3 is TGTGCCAGCAGTGGGACTAGCTCAGAGACCCAGTACTTC.

The CDR3, as DNA: TGTGCCAGCTCACCAGGGAGCGGCACTGAAGCTTTCTTT. It encodes CASSPGSGTEAFF. The chain is built from TRBV18 and TRBJ1-1; D is unresolved. The germline V gene encodes CDR1 KGHSH and CDR2 LQKENI. The CDR3 totals 13 residues. The V end was cut by 2 bases, the J end by 4 bases, with 8 bases between.

The chain is built from TRBV5-1 and TRBJ2-5, with 9 bases identical to TRBD2. This CDR3 is built from 16 residues. The J segment lost 1 base and the V segment lost 0 bases, leaving 4 bases of the junction unmatched. Germline CDR1 and CDR2: SGHRS and YFSETQ. The CDR3 DNA reads as TGCGCCAGCAGCTTGGGACTAGCGGTAACCCAAGAGACCCAGTACTTC. This encodes CASSLGLAVTQETQYF.

A single count supports this clone. The chain joins TRBV30 to TRBJ1-3; 11 bases map to TRBD1. The germline V gene has CDR1 GTSNPN and CDR2 SVGIG (reference sequence). With 0 bases clipped from V and 9 bases from J, the junction kept 4 bases outside the gene matches. The CDR3 consists of 14 residues. Here the CDR3 DNA reads TGTGCCTGGAGTGTGGGGGACAGGGGGAGCACCATATATTTT. Translated: CAWSVGDRGSTIYF.

Here the CDR3 reads CASSFGTSGSQYF. CDR3 DNA sequence: TGTGCCAGCAGTTTCGGGACTAGCGGGAGTCAGTACTTC. V gene TRBV6-6 combines with J gene TRBJ2-7, with 14 bases lining up with TRBD2. Trimming at V came to 4 bases and at J to 10 bases, leaving 3 bases not matched to a gene. The CDR3 sequence is 13 residues long. Germline V lookup: CDR1 MNHNY, CDR2 SVGAGI (reference sequence).

The J gene is TRBJ1-4, the V gene TRBV7-3; D is perhaps TRBD1 (6 bases). V gave up 4 bases and J gave up 10 bases, with 22 bases separating them. Germline V CDR1 and CDR2: SGHTA, FQGTGA. This CDR3 contains 16 residues. CDR3 protein: CASSSHADWGLGKLFF. The CDR3 nucleotides read TGTGCCAGCAGCTCACACGCAGACTGGGGGCTGGGAAAACTGTTTTTT.

This clone was detected once. The chain recombines TRBV15 with TRBJ2-2; perhaps TRBD1 as D (6 bases). Looked up from germline, CDR1 is LNHNV and CDR2 is YYDKDF (reference sequence). Trimming shortened V by 0 bases and J by 6 bases, and 17 bases separated the two germline ends. There are 17 residues in the CDR3. The CDR3 region is CATSRDRKGGSSGELFF. As DNA, the CDR3 is TGTGCCACCAGCAGAGATAGGAAAGGGGGATCCTCCGGGGAGCTGTTTTTT.

The chain uses TRBV30 and TRBJ1-5, with a weak D call TRBD1 (6 bases). The germline V gene encodes CDR1 GTSNPN and CDR2 SVGIG (reference sequence). Trimming removed 3 bases at V and 1 base at J, with 16 bases between. This CDR3 has 16 residues. CDR3 sequence (DNA): TGTGCCTGGAGGCCAGGGGCGATTCGGAGCAATCAGCCCCAGCATTTT. Its protein product is CAWRPGAIRSNQPQHF.

The chain couples TRBV10-3 to TRBJ1-1, with a possible D match to TRBD1 (5 bases). The CDR3 is 15 amino acids. CDR1 is ENHRY, CDR2 SYGVKD, per germline. The ends were cut back, 3 bases at V and 0 bases at J, with 11 bases in the middle. The CDR3 nucleotides are TGTGCCATCAGTGACCCCGGGGGTGTGAACACTGAAGCTTTCTTT. Translating gives CAISDPGGVNTEAFF.

This clone has just one count. This chain uses TRBV5-1 with TRBJ1-5; no definite D call. Germline CDR1 is SGHRS and CDR2 is YFSETQ. The length of the CDR3 is 14 residues. Trimming pared 0 bases from V and 9 bases from J, leaving 13 bases between. CDR3: CASSLGSGEGPQHF. As DNA, the CDR3 is TGCGCCAGCAGCTTGGGGTCCGGGGAGGGGCCCCAGCATTTT.

The chain couples TRBV4-3 to TRBJ2-1, with TRBD2 matching 12 bases. Germline values: CDR1 LGHNA, CDR2 YSLEER. J lost 8 bases, V lost 3 bases, and 8 bases had no gene match. CDR3 length: 16 amino acids. CDR3 sequence: CASSQKPGLAGDEQFF. The CDR3 DNA reads as TGCGCCAGCAGCCAGAAACCGGGACTAGCGGGCGATGAGCAGTTCTTC.